This T cell receptor (beta chain) was obtained from a study of blood T cell repertoires in COVID-19 (dated by TCRdb to the early 2020s). Study-wide context: Samples from collaborators originated in the United States, Italy and Spain and spanned both the acute and convalescent phases of COVID-19. The material from the prospective study consisted of cDNA or gDNA derived from T cells, B-cell-depleted T cells, or PBMCs. Deeply sampled blood TCRbeta repertoires from subjects exposed to, actively infected with, or recovered from COVID-19 were included in the dataset. HLA class I and class II types, where available, came from metadata supplied by the sample provider rather than from assay-based typing. The repertoires were made available in a free public database intended to serve as a resource for research on the immune response to SARS-CoV-2. A de-identified subject ID, COVID-19 status, age in years and sex were almost always included in the sample metadata. The samples were drawn from two sources: the first 160 participants of the ongoing ImmuneRACE study, and fewer than 1,500 subjects contributed by 6 global collaborators. Broad study findings and their caveats: How much clinical and demographic metadata was included differed by source and by participant, and the metadata was provided uncurated.

At the junction V is shortened by 0 bases and J by 3 bases; bases outside the gene matches: 8. The germline V gene sets CDR1 to SGHRS and CDR2 to YFSETQ. Counted from cysteine to phenylalanine, this CDR3 has 17 amino acids. The retained sequence is limited to the CDR3, 51 bases, with the frame set at the first base. One collaborating source in Seattle enrolled patients while the patients were actively infected and followed the patients over time throughout the course of disease. Whole blood was collected in K2EDTA tubes by collaborating institutions according to the institutions' own protocols. For TCRbeta analysis, collaborators shipped samples in one of three forms: frozen whole blood, isolated PBMCs, or DNA extracted from either of those sample types. Concerning this clone itself: There is no known antigen for this receptor. Base qualities are not provided; no much larger clone lies one nucleotide away.

TCRbeta CDR3 regions were amplified from genomic DNA by means of the immunoSEQ Assay, a bias-controlled multiplex PCR. Per the original workflow: The number of nucleated cells in each sample was estimated from the amplification of reference gene primers within the assay. To quantify the absolute abundance of each unique TCRbeta CDR3 rearrangement, sequence reads were collapsed and filtered. For each sample, productive Simpson clonality was calculated as the square root of Simpson's diversity index over productive rearrangements. As stored in TCRdb, this immuneACCESS dataset retains in-frame rearrangements with V and J assigned. A fraction of the clones does not appear; measured against another copy, unresolved V genes explain less than half of the discrepancy, and the remainder lacks a known reason. V and J calls and clone size follow that table, whereas D and trimming were derived from the DNA. The sample table records about 180,000 clones; 75% to 85% of these occur just once. The top ten clonotypes cover about 7.8% of the sample.

The sequence joins TRBV5-1 to TRBJ2-7; 11 bases in between match TRBD2. The sample was peripheral blood. This clonotype was obtained from a woman aged 55-69 years with COVID-19, enrolled during active disease. The CDR3 is CASSLAPGLADDYEQYF. The nucleotides are TGCGCCAGCAGCTTGGCCCCGGGACTAGCGGACGACTACGAGCAGTACTTC.